The clone carrying this T cell receptor beta chain was found once. Compared with germline, one end of the junction differs, possibly owing to a read error. The identical CDR3 is also encoded by other nucleotide sequences in the sample. The PCR employed 60 Vbeta primers together with 13 Jbeta primers. Here immunoSEQ multiplex PCR was the method, and the copy in TCRdb shows in-frame clones only, minus some. The sample shows about 130,000 clones, 81% of them seen only once. Germline V gene sequence: CDR1 SNHLY, CDR2 FYNNEI. The CDR3 length is 14 residues. This entry is derived from a study of cytomegalovirus exposure and HLA in healthy donors.

The chain employs TRBV2 and TRBJ1-5; possibly TRBD1 for D (5 bases). Sequencing was carried out using PBMCs. This sequence was found in a woman aged 40 to 50 in good health and CMV-seropositive. CDR3 nucleotides: TGTGCTGCAAGGAGGGGAAATAGCAATCAGCCCCAACATTTT. Its protein is CAARRGNSNQPQHF.